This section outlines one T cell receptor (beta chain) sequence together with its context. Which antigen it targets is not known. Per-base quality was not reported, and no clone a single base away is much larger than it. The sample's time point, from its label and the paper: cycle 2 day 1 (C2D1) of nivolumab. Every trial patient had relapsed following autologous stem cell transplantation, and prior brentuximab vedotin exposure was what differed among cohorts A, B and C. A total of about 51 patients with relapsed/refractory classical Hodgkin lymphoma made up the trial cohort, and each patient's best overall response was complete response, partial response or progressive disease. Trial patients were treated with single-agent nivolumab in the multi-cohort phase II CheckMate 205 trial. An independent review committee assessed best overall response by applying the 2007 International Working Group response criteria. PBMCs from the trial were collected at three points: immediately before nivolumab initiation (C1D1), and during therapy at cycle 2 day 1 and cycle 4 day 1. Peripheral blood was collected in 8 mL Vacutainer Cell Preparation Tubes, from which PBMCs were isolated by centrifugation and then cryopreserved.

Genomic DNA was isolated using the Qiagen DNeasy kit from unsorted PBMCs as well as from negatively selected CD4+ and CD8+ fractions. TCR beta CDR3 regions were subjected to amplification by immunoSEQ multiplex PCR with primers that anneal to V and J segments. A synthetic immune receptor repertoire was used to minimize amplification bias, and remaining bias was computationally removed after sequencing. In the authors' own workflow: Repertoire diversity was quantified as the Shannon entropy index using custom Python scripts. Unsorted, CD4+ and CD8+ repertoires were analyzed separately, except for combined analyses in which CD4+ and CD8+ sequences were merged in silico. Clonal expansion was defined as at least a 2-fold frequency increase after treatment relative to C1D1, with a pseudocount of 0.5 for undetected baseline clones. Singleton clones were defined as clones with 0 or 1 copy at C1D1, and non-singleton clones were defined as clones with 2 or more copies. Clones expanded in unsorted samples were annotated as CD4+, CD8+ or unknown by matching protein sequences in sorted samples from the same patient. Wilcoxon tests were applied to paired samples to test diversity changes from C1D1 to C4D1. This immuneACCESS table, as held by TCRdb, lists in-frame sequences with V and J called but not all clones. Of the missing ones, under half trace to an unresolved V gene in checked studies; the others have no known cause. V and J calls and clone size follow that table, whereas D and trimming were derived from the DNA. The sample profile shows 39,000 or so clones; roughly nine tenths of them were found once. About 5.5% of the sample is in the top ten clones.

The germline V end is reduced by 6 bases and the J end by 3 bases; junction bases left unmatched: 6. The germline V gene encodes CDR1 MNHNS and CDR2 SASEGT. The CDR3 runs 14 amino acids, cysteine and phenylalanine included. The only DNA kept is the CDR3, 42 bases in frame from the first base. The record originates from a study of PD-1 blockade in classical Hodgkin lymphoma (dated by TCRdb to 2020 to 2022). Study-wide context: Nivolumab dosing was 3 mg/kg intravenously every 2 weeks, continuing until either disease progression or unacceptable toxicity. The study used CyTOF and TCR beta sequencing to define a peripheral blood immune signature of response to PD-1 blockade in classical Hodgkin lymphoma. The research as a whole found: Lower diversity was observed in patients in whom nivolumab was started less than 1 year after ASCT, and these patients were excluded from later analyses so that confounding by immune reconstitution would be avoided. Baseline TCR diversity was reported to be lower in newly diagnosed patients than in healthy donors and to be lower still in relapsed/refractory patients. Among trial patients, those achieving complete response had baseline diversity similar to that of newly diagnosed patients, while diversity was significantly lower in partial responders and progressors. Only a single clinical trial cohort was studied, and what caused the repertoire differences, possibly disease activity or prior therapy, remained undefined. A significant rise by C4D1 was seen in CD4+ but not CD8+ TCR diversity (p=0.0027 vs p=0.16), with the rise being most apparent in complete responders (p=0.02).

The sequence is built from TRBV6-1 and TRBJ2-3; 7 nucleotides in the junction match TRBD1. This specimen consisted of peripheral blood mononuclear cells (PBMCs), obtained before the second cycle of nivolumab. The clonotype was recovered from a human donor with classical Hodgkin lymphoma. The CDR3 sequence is CASRPGTATDTQYF. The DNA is TGTGCCAGCAGGCCCGGGACAGCGACAGATACGCAGTATTTT.